The clone carrying this T cell receptor beta chain was counted only a few times. Antigen specificity is unknown. A process of 5'RACE template switching, which added a universal primer site and UMIs, was used to make TCR cDNA. TCRdb independently ran MiXCR on the 5' RACE reads; one entry per CDR3 protein. Of hundreds of thousands of distinct CDR3 sequences listed, about 19% were seen once; the top ten hold 15% to 20%. These data come from a study of T cells after yellow fever vaccination. Points from the study as a whole: Overlap between CD4 and CD8 compartments was detected for a small share of clonotypes. Though weaker, the secondary response peaked faster, on day 5 versus 15.

The specimen comprised PBMCs, sampled before the yellow fever booster vaccination. This receptor was taken from a man between 18 and 29 years old who received the YFV17D yellow fever vaccine.

The CDR3 nucleotides read TGCAGCTATAAAAGCCCGGGACTAGCGGGCGAGCAGTTCTTC. Translated: CSYKSPGLAGEQFF. This chain joins TRBV20-1 and TRBJ2-1; 12 nucleotides match TRBD2. The CDR3 has 14 amino acids. Germline CDR1 and CDR2: DFQATT and SNEGSKA (reference sequence).